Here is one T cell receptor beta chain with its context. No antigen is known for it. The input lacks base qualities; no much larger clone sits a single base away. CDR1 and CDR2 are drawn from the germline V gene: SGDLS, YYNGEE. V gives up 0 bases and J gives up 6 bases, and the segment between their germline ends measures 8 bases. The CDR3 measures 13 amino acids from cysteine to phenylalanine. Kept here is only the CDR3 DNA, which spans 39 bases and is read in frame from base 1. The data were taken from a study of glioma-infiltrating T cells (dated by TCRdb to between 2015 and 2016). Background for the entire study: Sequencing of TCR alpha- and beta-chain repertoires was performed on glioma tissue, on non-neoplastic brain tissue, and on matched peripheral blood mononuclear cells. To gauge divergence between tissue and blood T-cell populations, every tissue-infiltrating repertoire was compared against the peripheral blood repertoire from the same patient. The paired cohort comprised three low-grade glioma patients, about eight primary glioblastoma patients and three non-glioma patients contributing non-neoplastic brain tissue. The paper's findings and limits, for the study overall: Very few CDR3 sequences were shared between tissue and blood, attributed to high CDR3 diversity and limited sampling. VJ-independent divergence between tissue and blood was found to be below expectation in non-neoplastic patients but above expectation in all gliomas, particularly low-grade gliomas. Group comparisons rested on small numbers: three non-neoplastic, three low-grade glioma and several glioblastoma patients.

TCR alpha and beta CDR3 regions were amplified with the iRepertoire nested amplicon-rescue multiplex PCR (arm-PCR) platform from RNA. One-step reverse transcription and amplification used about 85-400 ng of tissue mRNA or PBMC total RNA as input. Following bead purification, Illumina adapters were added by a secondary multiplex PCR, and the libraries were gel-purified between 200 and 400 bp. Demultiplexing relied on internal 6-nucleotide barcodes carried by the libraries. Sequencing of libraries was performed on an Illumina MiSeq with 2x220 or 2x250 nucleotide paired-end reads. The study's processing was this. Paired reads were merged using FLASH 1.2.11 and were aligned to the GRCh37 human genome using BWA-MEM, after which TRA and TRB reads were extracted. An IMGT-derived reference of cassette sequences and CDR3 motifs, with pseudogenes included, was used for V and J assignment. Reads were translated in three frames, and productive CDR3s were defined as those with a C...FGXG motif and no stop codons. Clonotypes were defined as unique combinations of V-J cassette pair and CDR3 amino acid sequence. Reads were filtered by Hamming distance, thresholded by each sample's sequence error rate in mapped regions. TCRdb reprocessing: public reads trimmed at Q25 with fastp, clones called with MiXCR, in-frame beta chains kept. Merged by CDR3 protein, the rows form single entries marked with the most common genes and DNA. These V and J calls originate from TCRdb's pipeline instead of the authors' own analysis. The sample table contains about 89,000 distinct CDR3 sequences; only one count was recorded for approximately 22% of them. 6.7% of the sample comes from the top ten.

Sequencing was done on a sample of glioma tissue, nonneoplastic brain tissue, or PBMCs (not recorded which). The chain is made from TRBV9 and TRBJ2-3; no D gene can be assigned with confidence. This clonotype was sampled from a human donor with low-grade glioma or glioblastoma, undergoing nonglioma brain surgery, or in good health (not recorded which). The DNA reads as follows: TGTGCCAGCAGCGTAGATGAAGGGGATACGCAGTATTTT. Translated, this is CASSVDEGDTQYF.